A single sample is the source of the 15 T cell receptor beta chains below, sequenced in a study of T cell responses to AZD1222 COVID-19 vaccine. Here immunoSEQ multiplex PCR was the method, and the copy in TCRdb shows in-frame clones only, minus some. The repertoire includes some 96,000 clones, roughly 90% of them detected once, and 15% to 20% sits in the top ten. The sequencing here drew on peripheral blood, taken 28 days after the second AZD1222 dose. The receptor set was obtained from an adult who received the AZD1222 COVID-19 vaccine.

As for this clone: An end of the junction differs from the germline gene, which may be a read error. The chain couples TRBV28 to TRBJ2-7, with 9 bases identical to TRBD2. This CDR3 is built from 14 residues. Germline values: CDR1 MDHEN, CDR2 SYDVKM. In DNA form, the CDR3 reads TGTGCCAGCCTGGCGGGAGGGCCCTCCAACGAGCAGTACTTC. Translated, it gives CASLAGGPSNEQYF.

This chain links TRBV19 with TRBJ2-7, with no clear D. This CDR3 is built from 16 residues. Germline values: CDR1 LNHDA, CDR2 SQIVND (reference sequence). V dropped 4 bases and J dropped 0 bases, with 16 bases sitting between them. The CDR3, as DNA: TGTGCCAGTAGTACAATGCCCCGGACGGGCTCCTACGAGCAGTACTTC. This gives the protein CASSTMPRTGSYEQYF. Full variable domain (rest looked up from reference TRBV19 and TRBJ2-7): DGGITQSPKYLFRKEGQNVTLSCEQNLNHDAMYWYRQDPGQGLRLIYYSQIVNDFQKGDIAEGYSVSREKKESFPLTVTSAQKNPTAFYLCASSTMPRTGSYEQYFGPGTRLTVT.

V and J are TRBV5-1 and TRBJ2-5, with 8 positions matching TRBD2. J gave up 4 bases and V 6 bases, and 5 bases lay outside the gene matches. Germline V gives CDR1 SGHRS, CDR2 YFSETQ. The CDR3 is 13 residues long. The CDR3 is CASNELAGETQYF. The CDR3 DNA sequence: TGCGCCAGCAACGAGCTAGCGGGAGAGACCCAGTACTTC.

The chain carries TRBV4-1 and TRBJ2-7, with D possibly matching TRBD2 (5 bases). CDR3 length equals 15 residues. From germline, CDR1 is MGHRA and CDR2 YSYEKL. Deletions cut 1 base from V and 0 bases from J, with 10 bases between. The CDR3 nucleotides read TGCGCCAGCAGCCAAGTTCCAGCGGACTCCTACGAGCAGTACTTC. Amino acid sequence: CASSQVPADSYEQYF.

The chain carries TRBV28 and TRBJ1-5; TRBD1 aligns across 7 bases. CDR1 MDHEN and CDR2 SYDVKM come from the germline V gene. J lost 1 base, V lost 8 bases, and 8 bases had no gene match. The CDR3 contains 15 residues. The CDR3 sequence is CASRKGGISNQPQHF. CDR3 DNA: TGTGCCAGCCGTAAAGGGGGCATCAGCAATCAGCCCCAGCATTTT.

V usage is TRBV27 and J usage is TRBJ2-1, with 14 bases that match TRBD2. CDR3 length: 16 amino acids. The junction had 8 bases not matched to a gene; V was cut back by 6 bases and J by 7 bases. CDR1 MNHEY and CDR2 SMNVEV come from the germline V gene (reference sequence). CDR3 sequence reads: CASREGGTSGSNEQFF. The CDR3 bases are TGTGCCAGCAGAGAAGGCGGGACTAGCGGGAGTAATGAGCAGTTCTTC.

In this sample, this clone is medium-sized (0.01 to 0.1%). The chain joins TRBV27 to TRBJ2-1, with TRBD2 matching over 8 bases. The CDR3 runs 15 residues. Germline V gene data show CDR1 as MNHEY and CDR2 as SMNVEV (reference sequence). After removal of 2 bases from V and 10 bases from J, the junction contained 10 bases not matched to a gene. The CDR3 loop reads CASSLAGGFYGEQFF. Here the CDR3 DNA reads TGTGCCAGCAGTTTAGCGGGGGGATTCTACGGGGAGCAGTTCTTC.

The gene calls are TRBV5-1 and TRBJ2-1; D remains ambiguous. Trimming removed 0 bases from V and 5 bases from J, with 3 bases in between. Germline V gene lookup returns CDR1 SGHRS and CDR2 YFSETQ. The CDR3 consists of 12 residues. The CDR3 is CASSLADNEQFF. Written as DNA, the CDR3 is TGCGCCAGCAGCTTGGCAGACAATGAGCAGTTCTTC.

The count of this clone is one. The chain is built from TRBV5-6 and TRBJ2-4, with D possibly being TRBD1 or TRBD2 (5 bases each). V was trimmed by 5 bases and J by 11 bases, leaving 17 bases between them. This CDR3 region has 13 residues. The germline V gene encodes CDR1 SGHDT and CDR2 YYEEEE. The CDR3: CASSWASEGFQYF. In DNA form, the CDR3 reads TGTGCCAGCAGTTGGGCCTCAGAGGGGTTTCAGTACTTC.

The chain has TRBV12-5 and TRBJ2-5; 7 nucleotides match TRBD1. Germline trimming cut 6 bases from V and 4 bases from J; bases unmatched to any gene: 11. CDR1 and CDR2 from the germline V gene are LGHNT and FRNRAP. The CDR3 is 15 residues long. CDR3 amino acids: CASGTAGAGGETQYF. The CDR3 DNA is TGTGCTAGTGGCACGGCCGGGGCAGGGGGAGAGACCCAGTACTTC.

The rearrangement joins TRBV5-1 to TRBJ1-4; D is perhaps TRBD1 (5 bases). CDR1 and CDR2 (germline): SGHRS, YFSETQ. The V and J ends lost 0 bases and 0 bases respectively, with 15 bases between them. The length of the CDR3 is 18 residues. This CDR3 reads CASSLVYGGGATNEKLFF. The CDR3 coding sequence is TGCGCCAGCAGCTTGGTTTACGGCGGAGGGGCAACTAATGAAAAACTGTTTTTT.

The rearrangement uses TRBV5-1 and TRBJ1-2, with 8 bases matching TRBD1. Germline-derived CDR1 and CDR2 are SGHRS and YFSETQ. Trimming cost V 1 base and J 2 bases; bases outside gene matches: 4. This CDR3 region has 15 residues. The CDR3 DNA reads as TGCGCCAGCAGCTTGAGGACAGGGTCCAACTATGGCTACACCTTC. It translates to CASSLRTGSNYGYTF. The full variable domain, rest sourced from reference TRBV5-1 and TRBJ1-2, is KAGVTQTPRYLIKTRGQQVTLSCSPISGHRSVSWYQQTPGQGLQFLFEYFSETQRNKGNFPGRFSGRQFSNSRSEMNVSTLELGDSALYLCASSLRTGSNYGYTFGSGTRLTVV.

This clone has only a few counts. The CDR3 nucleotides are TGTGCCAGCTCACGGAGGGGGAATCGCCAAGAGACCCAGTACTTC. This translates into CASSRRGNRQETQYF. The chain is built from TRBV18 and TRBJ2-5, with D perhaps assigned TRBD1 or TRBD2 (6 bases each). Germline CDR1 is KGHSH and CDR2 is LQKENI. This CDR3 region has 15 residues. V gave up 4 bases and J gave up 1 base, with 13 bases separating them.

V is TRBV21-1 and J is TRBJ2-7; the table's D call, TRBD2, was not checked against the DNA. TRBV21-1 is recorded as a pseudogene. This CDR3 spans 14 amino acids. This chain's CDR3 is CASSPPRFAYEQYF. As DNA, the CDR3 is TGTGCCAGCAGCCCCCCGAGGTTCGCCTACGAGCAGTACTTC.

This clone has a handful of counts. J is TRBJ1-2 and V is TRBV7-2, with D perhaps matching TRBD1 (6 bases). The germline V and J ends were trimmed by 2 bases and 2 bases, with 6 bases remaining between them. CDR3 length: 13 residues. From germline, CDR1 is SGHTA and CDR2 FQGNSA. For the CDR3, the DNA is TGTGCCAGCAGCTTAAGGGGGAACTATGGCTACACCTTC. Translated: CASSLRGNYGYTF.